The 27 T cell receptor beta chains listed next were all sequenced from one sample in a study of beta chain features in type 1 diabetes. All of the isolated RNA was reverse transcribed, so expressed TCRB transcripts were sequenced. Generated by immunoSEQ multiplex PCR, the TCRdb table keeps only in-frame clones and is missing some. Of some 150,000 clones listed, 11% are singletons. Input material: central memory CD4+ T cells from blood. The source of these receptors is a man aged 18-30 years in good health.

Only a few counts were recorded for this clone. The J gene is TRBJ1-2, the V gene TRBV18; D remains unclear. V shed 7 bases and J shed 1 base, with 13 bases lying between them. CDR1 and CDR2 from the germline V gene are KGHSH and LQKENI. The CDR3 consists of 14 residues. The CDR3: CASLPDQINYGYTF. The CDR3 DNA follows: TGTGCCAGCTTACCTGACCAGATTAACTATGGCTACACCTTC.

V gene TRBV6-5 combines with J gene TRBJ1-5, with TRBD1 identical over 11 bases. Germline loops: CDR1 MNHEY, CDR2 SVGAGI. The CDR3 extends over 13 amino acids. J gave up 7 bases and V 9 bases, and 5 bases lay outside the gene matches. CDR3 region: CASGQGAGQPQHF. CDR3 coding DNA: TGTGCCAGTGGACAGGGGGCCGGGCAGCCCCAGCATTTT.

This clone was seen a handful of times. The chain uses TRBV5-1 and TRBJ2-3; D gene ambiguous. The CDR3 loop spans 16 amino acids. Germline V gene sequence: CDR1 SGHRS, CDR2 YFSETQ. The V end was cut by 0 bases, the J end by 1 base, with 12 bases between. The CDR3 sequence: CASSLEARPGTDTQYF. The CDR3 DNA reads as TGCGCCAGCAGCTTGGAGGCTAGACCGGGCACAGATACGCAGTATTTT.

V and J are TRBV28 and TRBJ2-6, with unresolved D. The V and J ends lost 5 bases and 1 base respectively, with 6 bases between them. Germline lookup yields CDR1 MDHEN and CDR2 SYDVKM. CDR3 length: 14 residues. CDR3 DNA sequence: TGTGCCAGCAGTACTCCGTCTGGGGCCAACGTCCTGACTTTC. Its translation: CASSTPSGANVLTF.

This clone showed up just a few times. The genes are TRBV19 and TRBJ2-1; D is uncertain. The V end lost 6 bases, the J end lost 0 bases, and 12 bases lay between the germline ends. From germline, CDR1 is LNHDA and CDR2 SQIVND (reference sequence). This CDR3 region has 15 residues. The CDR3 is CASRKSESSYNEQFF. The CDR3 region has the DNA TGTGCCAGTAGGAAGAGCGAAAGCTCCTACAATGAGCAGTTCTTC.

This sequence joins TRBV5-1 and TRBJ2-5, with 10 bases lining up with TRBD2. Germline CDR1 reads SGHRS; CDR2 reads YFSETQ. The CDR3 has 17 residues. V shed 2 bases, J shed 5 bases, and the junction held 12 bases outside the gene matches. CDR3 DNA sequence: TGCGCCAGCAGCTTAGCCACGCTAGCGGGGGTTTTGGAGACCCAGTACTTC. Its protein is CASSLATLAGVLETQYF.

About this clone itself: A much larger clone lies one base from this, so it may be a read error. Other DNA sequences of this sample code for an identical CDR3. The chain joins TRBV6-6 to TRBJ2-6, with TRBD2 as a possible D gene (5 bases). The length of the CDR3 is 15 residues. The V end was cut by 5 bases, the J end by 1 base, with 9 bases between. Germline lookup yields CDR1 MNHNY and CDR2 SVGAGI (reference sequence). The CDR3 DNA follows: TGTGCCAGCAGTGATTCGGGGTCTGGGGCCAACGTCCTGACTTTC. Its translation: CASSDSGSGANVLTF.

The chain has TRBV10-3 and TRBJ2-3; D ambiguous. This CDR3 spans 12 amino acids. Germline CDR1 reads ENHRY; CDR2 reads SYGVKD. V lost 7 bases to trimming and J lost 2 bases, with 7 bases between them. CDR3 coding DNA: TGTGCCATCAAGGGAAACACAGATACGCAGTATTTT. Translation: CAIKGNTDTQYF.

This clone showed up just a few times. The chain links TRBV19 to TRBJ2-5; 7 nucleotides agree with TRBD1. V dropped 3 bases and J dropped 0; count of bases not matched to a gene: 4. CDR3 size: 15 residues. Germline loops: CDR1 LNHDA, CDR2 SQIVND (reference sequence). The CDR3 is CASSISTGHQETQYF. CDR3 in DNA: TGTGCCAGTAGTATCTCGACAGGGCACCAAGAGACCCAGTACTTC.

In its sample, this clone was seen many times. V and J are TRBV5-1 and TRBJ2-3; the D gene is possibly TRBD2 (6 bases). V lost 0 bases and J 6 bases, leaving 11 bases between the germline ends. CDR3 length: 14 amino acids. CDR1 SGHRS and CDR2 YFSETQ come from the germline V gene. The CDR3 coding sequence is TGCGCCAGCAGCTTGGGACACCGGGAGGATACGCAGTATTTT. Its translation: CASSLGHREDTQYF.

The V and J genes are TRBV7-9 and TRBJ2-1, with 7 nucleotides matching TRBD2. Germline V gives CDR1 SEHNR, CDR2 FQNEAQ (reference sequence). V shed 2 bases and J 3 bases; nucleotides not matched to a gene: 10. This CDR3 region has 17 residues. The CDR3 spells CASSLLGGSHGYNEQFF. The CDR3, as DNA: TGTGCCAGCAGCTTATTGGGCGGGAGTCATGGCTACAATGAGCAGTTCTTC. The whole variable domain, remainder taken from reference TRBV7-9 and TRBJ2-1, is DTGVSQNPRHKITKRGQNVTFRCDPISEHNRLYWYRQTLGQGPEFLTYFQNEAQLEKSRLLSDRFSAERPKGSFSTLEIQRTEQGDSAMYLCASSLLGGSHGYNEQFFGPGTRLTVL.

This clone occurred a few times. The CDR3: CSAWLVGYTF. The CDR3 region has the DNA TGCAGTGCCTGGTTGGTCGGCTACACCTTC. This sequence joins TRBV20-1 and TRBJ1-2; no reliable D call. The germline CDR1 and CDR2 sequences are DFQATT and SNEGSKA (reference sequence). The V end was cut by 6 bases, the J end by 8 bases, with 10 bases between. The CDR3 totals 10 residues.

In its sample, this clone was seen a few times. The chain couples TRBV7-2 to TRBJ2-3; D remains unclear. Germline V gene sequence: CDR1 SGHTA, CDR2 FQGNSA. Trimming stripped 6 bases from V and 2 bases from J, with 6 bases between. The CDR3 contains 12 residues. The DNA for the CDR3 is TGTGCCAGCAGGCTGAACACAGATACGCAGTATTTT. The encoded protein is CASRLNTDTQYF.

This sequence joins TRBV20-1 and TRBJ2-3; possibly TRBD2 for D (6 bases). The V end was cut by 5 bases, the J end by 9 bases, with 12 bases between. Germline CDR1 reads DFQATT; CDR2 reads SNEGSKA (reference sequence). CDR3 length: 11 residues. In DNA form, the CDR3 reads TGCAGTGCTGGGCCCGCGGGAACGCAGTATTTT. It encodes CSAGPAGTQYF.

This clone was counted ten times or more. CDR3 in amino acids: CAISESGKRGNEQFF. CDR3 bases: TGTGCCATCAGTGAGTCGGGTAAAAGGGGCAATGAGCAGTTCTTC. The chain is built from TRBV10-3 and TRBJ2-1; D may be TRBD1 (5 bases). This CDR3 has 15 amino acids. V lost 0 bases to trimming and J lost 6 bases, with 12 bases between them. Germline values: CDR1 ENHRY, CDR2 SYGVKD.

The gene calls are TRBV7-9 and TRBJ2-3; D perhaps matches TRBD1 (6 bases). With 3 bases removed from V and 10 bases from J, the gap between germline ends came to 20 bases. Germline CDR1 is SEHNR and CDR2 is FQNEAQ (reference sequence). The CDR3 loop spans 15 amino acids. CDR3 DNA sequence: TGTGCCAGCAGCTTCAACAGGGACCTAGCCCAAGCGCAGTATTTT. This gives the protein CASSFNRDLAQAQYF.

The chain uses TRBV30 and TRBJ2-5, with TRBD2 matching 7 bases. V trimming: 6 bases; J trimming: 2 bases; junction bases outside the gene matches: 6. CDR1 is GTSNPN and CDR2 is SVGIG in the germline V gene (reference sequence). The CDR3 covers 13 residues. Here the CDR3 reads CACSTGLQETQYF. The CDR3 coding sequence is TGTGCCTGTTCGACGGGACTACAAGAGACCCAGTACTTC. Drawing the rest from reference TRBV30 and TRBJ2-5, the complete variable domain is SQTIHQWPATLVQPVGSPLSLECTVEGTSNPNLYWYRQAAGRGLQLLFYSVGIGQISSEVPQNLSASRPQDRQFILSSKKLLLSDSGFYLCACSTGLQETQYFGPGTRLLVL.

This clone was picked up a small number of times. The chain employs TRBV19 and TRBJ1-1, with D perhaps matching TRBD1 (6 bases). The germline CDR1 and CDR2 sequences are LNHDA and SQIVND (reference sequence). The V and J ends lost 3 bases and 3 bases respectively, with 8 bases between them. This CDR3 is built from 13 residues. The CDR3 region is CASSINRDTEAFF. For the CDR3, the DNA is TGTGCCAGTAGTATTAACAGGGACACTGAAGCTTTCTTT.

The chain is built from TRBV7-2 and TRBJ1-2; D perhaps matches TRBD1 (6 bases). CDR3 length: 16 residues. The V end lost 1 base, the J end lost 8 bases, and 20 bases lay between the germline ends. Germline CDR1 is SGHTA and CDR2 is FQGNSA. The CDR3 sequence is CASSLGSGRGIGGYTF. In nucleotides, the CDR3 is TGTGCCAGCAGCTTAGGGTCTGGCAGGGGAATAGGGGGCTACACCTTC.

This CDR3 is CAWSVLQQNQPQHF. In nucleotides, the CDR3 is TGTGCCTGGAGTGTTTTACAGCAAAATCAGCCCCAGCATTTT. The chain uses TRBV30 and TRBJ1-5; D is ambiguous. Trimming pared 0 bases from V and 4 bases from J, leaving 10 bases between. This CDR3 spans 14 amino acids. CDR1 and CDR2 (germline): GTSNPN, SVGIG (reference sequence). The variable domain in full, with the rest retrieved from reference TRBV30 and TRBJ1-5, is SQTIHQWPATLVQPVGSPLSLECTVEGTSNPNLYWYRQAAGRGLQLLFYSVGIGQISSEVPQNLSASRPQDRQFILSSKKLLLSDSGFYLCAWSVLQQNQPQHFGDGTRLSIL.

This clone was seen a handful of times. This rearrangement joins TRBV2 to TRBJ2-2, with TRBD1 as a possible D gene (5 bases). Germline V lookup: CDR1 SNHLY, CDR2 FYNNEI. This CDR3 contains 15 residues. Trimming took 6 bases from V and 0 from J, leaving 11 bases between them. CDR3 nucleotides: TGTGCCAGCAGGTCTACAGGATCGAACACCGGGGAGCTGTTTTTT. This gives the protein CASRSTGSNTGELFF.

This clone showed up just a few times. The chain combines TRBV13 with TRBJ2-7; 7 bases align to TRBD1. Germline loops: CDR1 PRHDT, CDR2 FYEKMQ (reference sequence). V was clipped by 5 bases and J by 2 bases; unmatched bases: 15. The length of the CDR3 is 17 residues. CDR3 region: CASSPAAQQGLAYEQYF. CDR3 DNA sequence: TGTGCCAGCAGCCCAGCGGCGCAACAGGGGTTGGCCTACGAGCAGTACTTC.

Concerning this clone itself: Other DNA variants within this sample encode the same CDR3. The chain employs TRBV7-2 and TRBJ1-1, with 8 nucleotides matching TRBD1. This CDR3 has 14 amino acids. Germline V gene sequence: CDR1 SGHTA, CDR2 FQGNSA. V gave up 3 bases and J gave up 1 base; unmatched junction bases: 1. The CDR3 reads CASSFTGGNTEAFF. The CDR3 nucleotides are TGTGCCAGCAGCTTTACAGGGGGGAACACTGAAGCTTTCTTT.

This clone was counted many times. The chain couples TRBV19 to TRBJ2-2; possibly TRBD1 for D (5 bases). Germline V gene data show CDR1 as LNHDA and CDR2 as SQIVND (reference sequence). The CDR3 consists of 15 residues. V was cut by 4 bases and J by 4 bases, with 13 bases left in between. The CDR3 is CASSRPGARTGELFF. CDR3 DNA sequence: TGTGCCAGTAGTAGACCTGGGGCCCGCACCGGGGAGCTGTTTTTT. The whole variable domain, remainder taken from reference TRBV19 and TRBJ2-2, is DGGITQSPKYLFRKEGQNVTLSCEQNLNHDAMYWYRQDPGQGLRLIYYSQIVNDFQKGDIAEGYSVSREKKESFPLTVTSAQKNPTAFYLCASSRPGARTGELFFGEGSRLTVL.

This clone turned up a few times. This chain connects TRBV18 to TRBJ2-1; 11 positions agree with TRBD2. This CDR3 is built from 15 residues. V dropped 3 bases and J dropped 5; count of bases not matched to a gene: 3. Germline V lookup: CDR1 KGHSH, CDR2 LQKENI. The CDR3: CASSPGLAVNNEQFF. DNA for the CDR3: TGTGCCAGCTCACCGGGACTAGCGGTTAACAATGAGCAGTTCTTC.

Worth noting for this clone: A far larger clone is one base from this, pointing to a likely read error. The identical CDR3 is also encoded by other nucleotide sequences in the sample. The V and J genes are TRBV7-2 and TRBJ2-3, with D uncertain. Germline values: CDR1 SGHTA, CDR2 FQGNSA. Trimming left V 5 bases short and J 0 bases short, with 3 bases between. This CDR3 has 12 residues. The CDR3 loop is CASSPSTDTQYF. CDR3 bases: TGTGCCAGCAGCCCCAGCACAGATACGCAGTATTTT. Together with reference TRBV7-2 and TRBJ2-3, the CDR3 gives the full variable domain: GAGVSQSPSNKVTEKGKDVELRCDPISGHTALYWYRQSLGQGLEFLIYFQGNSAPDKSGLPSDRFSAERTGGSVSTLTIQRTQQEDSAVYLCASSPSTDTQYFGPGTRLTVL.

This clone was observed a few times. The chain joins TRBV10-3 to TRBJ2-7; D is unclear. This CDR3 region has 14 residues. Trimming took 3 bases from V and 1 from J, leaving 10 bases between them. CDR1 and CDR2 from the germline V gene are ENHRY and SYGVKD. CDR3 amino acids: CAISDDRVSYEQYF. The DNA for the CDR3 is TGTGCCATCAGTGACGATAGGGTTTCCTACGAGCAGTACTTC.